This T cell receptor beta chain is from a study of cytomegalovirus exposure and HLA in healthy donors. General study points: A later examination showed that TCR association rates differed by HLA locus, with DRB1 most and HLA-C fewest.

The PCR contained 60 Vbeta and 13 Jbeta primers. Original analysis: As a later analysis found, there were 60 million to 90 million unique TCR beta chains, of which roughly 11 million were shared. The data were produced by immunoSEQ multiplex PCR, yet TCRdb's version contains in-frame clones alone and is incomplete. The V and J calls and clone size come from that table; D and trimming were worked out from the DNA. The repertoire holds 150,000 to 200,000 clones, roughly 81% seen once, with approximately 4.4% in the top ten. Germline values: CDR1 SGHAT, CDR2 FQNNGV. V was cut by 5 bases and J by 4 bases, with 16 bases left in between. The CDR3 covers 15 residues. Worth noting for this clone: Its specificity is not known.

This chain joins TRBV11-2 and TRBJ2-3; D unresolved. Sequenced material: PBMCs. This clonotype was sampled from a woman aged 18-35 years in good health and CMV-seropositive. CDR3 sequence reads: CASSVNSAGSDTQYF. Written as DNA, the CDR3 is TGTGCCAGCAGCGTCAATTCCGCCGGGTCAGATACGCAGTATTTT.